A single sample gave rise to the 4 T cell receptor beta chains below, sequenced in a study of blood T cells in healthy people across ages. A second PCR of roughly 7 to 11 cycles used a sample-barcoded 5' primer and a J-beta primer mix. Via MiXCR, TCRdb re-called the 5' RACE reads, giving one row per CDR3 protein. The table includes roughly 2 million distinct CDR3 sequences, 49% detected once. The sample consisted of blood. The source is a woman aged 40 to 50 in good health.

The chain couples TRBV7-2 to TRBJ2-5; possibly TRBD2 for D (5 bases). This CDR3 has 14 amino acids. Looked up from germline, CDR1 is SGHTA and CDR2 is FQGNSA. Trimming shortened V by 1 base and J by 4 bases, and 10 bases separated the two germline ends. This chain's CDR3 is CASSLGPGSETQYF. In nucleotides, the CDR3 is TGTGCCAGCAGCTTAGGTCCGGGATCAGAGACCCAGTACTTC.

The table lists this clonotype with a few counts. The rearrangement links TRBV28 to TRBJ2-1; D might be TRBD1 (5 bases). Germline V CDR1 and CDR2: MDHEN, SYDVKM. The CDR3 totals 16 residues. The ends were cut back, 5 bases at V and 1 base at J, with 15 bases in the middle. CDR3 sequence reads: CASSIRGASSYNEQFF. The CDR3 nucleotides are TGTGCCAGCAGTATAAGGGGTGCCAGTTCCTACAATGAGCAGTTCTTC.

This chain joins TRBV6-6 and TRBJ2-4, with D possibly TRBD2 on 6 matching bases. TRBJ2-7 matches the DNA end more closely, so the J call is doubtful. This CDR3 comprises 15 residues. Germline CDR1 MNHNY, CDR2 SVGAGI (reference sequence). The CDR3 region is CASRHDRDSVYEQYF. The CDR3 nucleotides are TGTGCCAGCAGACACGACCGGGACTCGGTTTACGAGCAGTACTTC.

The chain carries TRBV11-2 and TRBJ2-1; a weak D match, TRBD2 (6 bases). V lost 2 bases, J lost 10 bases, and 18 bases lay in between. The CDR3 loop spans 15 amino acids. Per the germline V gene, CDR1 is SGHAT and CDR2 is FQNNGV. Here the CDR3 DNA reads TGTGCCAGCAGCTTATTCTCGGGCGCGGGGACCGAGCAGTTCTTC. Encoded protein: CASSLFSGAGTEQFF.